This TCR beta chain was found in a study of cytomegalovirus exposure and HLA in healthy donors. Amplification used 60 Vbeta primers and 13 Jbeta primers. Clones were read by immunoSEQ multiplex PCR, and TCRdb kept only the in-frame ones, dropping some. Of 180,000 or so clones in the sample, approximately 73% were seen once. This CDR3 region has 17 residues. Trimming removed 4 bases from V and 6 bases from J; junction bases left unmatched: 12. Germline values: CDR1 LGHNA, CDR2 YSLEER. Study observations and caveats: Cytomegalovirus-associated status was assigned to approximately 160 TCR beta chains. CMV serostatus stood as the only immune exposure information on hand. In a later analysis, compared with equally common non-associated chains, HLA-associated beta chains were more expanded.

About this clone: What it binds is not known.

The TCR comes from a woman aged 25 to 39 in good health and CMV-seropositive. Sequencing input: PBMCs. The J gene is TRBJ2-2, the V gene TRBV4-3; TRBD1 agrees at 9 bases. The CDR3 sequence: CASSRLSGTGRAGELFF. Written as DNA, the CDR3 is TGCGCCAGCAGCCGCCTCTCCGGGACAGGGCGAGCCGGGGAGCTGTTTTTT.